Sequencing of this TCR beta chain was carried out in a study of identical twins. To note about this clonotype: Its antigen is as yet unknown.

The CDR3 covers 16 residues. V gave up 3 bases and J gave up 4 bases; unmatched junction bases: 8. Study conclusions and caveats: Insertions were fewer in abundant cord blood beta clonotypes, whereas memory repertoires showed none of this pattern.

MiXCR, applied by TCRdb to the 5' RACE reads, yields one record per CDR3 protein. The top ten hold around 4.5% of the sample, which has about 730,000 distinct CDR3 sequences, 21% seen once. The same sample was also used in a study of T cells expressing NK-cell markers. This second study notes: Sorting in several experiments was restricted by an anti-gamma-delta TCR antibody to alpha-beta TCR T cells. Six of the donors carried dominant NKG2C+ clonotypes that took up about 1.0-7.5% of their CD8+ T cells.

The chain links TRBV12-3 or TRBV12-4 to TRBJ2-3, with 9 bases fitting TRBD2. The receptor was isolated from a woman aged 18-29 years in good health. Sequenced input: PBMCs. CDR3 nucleotides: TGTGCCAGCAGTTTGGGGGTAGCGGGAGTCGCAGATACGCAGTATTTT. Protein sequence: CASSLGVAGVADTQYF.